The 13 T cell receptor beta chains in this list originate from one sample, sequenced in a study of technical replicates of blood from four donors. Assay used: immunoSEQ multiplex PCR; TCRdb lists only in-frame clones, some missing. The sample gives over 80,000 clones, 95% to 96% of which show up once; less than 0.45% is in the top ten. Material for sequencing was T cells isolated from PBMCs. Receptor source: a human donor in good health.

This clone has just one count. This CDR3 reads CSVAPGEPGYTF. CDR3 nucleotide sequence: TGCAGCGTCGCACCAGGGGAGCCTGGCTACACCTTC. The V and J genes are TRBV29-1 and TRBJ1-2; D is perhaps TRBD1 (6 bases). V lost 6 bases to trimming and J lost 7 bases, with 15 bases between them. Germline loops: CDR1 SQVTM, CDR2 ANQGSEA. The CDR3 is made up of 12 amino acids.

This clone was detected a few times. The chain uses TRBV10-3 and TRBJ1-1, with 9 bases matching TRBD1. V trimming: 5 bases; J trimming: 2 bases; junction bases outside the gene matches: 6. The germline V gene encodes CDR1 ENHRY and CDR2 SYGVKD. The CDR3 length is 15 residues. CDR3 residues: CAISQLQGANTEAFF. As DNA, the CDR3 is TGTGCCATCAGTCAGCTACAGGGGGCAAACACTGAAGCTTTCTTT.

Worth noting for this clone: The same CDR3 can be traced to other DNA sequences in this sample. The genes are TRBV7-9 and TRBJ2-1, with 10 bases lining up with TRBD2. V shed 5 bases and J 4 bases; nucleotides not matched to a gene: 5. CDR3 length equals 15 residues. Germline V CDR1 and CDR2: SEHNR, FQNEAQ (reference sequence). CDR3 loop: CASSPSGSSYNEQFF. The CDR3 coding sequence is TGTGCCAGCAGCCCTAGCGGGAGCTCTTACAATGAGCAGTTCTTC.

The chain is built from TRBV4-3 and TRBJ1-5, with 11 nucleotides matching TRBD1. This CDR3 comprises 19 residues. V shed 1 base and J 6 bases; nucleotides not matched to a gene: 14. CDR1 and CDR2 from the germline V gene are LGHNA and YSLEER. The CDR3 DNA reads TGCGCCAGCAGCCAAGGTATTAGTCAAGGACAGGGGGCTCGTCAGCCCCAGCATTTT. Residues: CASSQGISQGQGARQPQHF.

CDR3 coding DNA: TGCAGTGCTATTTTAAACGAGCAGTACTTC. Residues: CSAILNEQYF. This rearrangement joins TRBV20-1 to TRBJ2-7, with no clear D. Germline-derived CDR1 and CDR2 are DFQATT and SNEGSKA (reference sequence). The CDR3 is 10 amino acids. Trimming cost V 4 bases and J 5 bases, with 6 bases left between them.

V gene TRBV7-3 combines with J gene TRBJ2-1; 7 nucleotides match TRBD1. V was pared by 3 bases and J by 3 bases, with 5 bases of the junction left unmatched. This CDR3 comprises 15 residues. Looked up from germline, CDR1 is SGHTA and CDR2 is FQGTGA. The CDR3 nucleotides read TGTGCCAGCAGCTTCACAGGGGCCTTCTACAATGAGCAGTTCTTC. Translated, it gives CASSFTGAFYNEQFF.

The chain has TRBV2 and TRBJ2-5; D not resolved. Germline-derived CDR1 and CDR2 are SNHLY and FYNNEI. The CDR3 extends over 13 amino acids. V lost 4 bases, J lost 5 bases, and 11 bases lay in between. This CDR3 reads CASSASPGETQYF. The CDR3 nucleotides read TGTGCCAGCAGTGCGTCACCCGGGGAGACCCAGTACTTC.

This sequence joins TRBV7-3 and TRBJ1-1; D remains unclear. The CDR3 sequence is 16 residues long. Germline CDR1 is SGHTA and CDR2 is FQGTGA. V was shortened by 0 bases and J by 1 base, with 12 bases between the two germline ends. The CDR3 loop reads CASSLTPFMANTEAFF. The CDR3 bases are TGTGCCAGCAGCTTAACTCCTTTCATGGCGAACACTGAAGCTTTCTTT.

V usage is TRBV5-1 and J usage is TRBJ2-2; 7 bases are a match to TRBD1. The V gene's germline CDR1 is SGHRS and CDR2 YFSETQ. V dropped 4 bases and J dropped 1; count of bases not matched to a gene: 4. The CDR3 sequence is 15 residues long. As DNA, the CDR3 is TGCGCCAGCAGCGCACCAGGGGGGAACACCGGGGAGCTGTTTTTT. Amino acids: CASSAPGGNTGELFF.

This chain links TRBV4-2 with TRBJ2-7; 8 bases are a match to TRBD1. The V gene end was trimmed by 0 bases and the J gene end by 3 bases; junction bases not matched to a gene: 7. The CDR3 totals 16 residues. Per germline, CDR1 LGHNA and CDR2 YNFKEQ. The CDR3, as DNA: TGTGCCAGCAGCCAAGATAAGGCACAGGGGGTCTACGAGCAGTACTTC. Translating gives CASSQDKAQGVYEQYF.

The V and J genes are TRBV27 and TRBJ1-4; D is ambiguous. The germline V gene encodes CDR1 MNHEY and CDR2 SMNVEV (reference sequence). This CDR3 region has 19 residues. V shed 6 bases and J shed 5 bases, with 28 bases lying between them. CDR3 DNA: TGTGCCAGCAGGCGGACGCCAATGCGGGGTCTGGGTTCGAATGAAAAACTGTTTTTT. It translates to CASRRTPMRGLGSNEKLFF.

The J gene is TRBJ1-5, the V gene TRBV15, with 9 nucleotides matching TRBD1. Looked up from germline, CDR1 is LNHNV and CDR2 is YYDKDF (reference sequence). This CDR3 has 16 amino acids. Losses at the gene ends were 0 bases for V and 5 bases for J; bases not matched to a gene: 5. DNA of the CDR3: TGTGCCACCAGCAGAGATCTGGGACAGGGAGATCAGCCCCAGCATTTT. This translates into CATSRDLGQGDQPQHF. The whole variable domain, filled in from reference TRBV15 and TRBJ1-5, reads DAMVIQNPRYQVTQFGKPVTLSCSQTLNHNVMYWYQQKSSQAPKLLFHYYDKDFNNEADTPDNFQSRRPNTSFCFLDIRSPGLGDTAMYLCATSRDLGQGDQPQHFGDGTRLSIL.

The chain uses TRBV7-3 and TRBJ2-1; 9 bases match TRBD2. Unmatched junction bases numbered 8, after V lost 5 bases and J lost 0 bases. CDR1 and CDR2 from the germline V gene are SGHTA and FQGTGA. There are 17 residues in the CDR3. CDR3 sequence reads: CASSPGAGGSSYNEQFF. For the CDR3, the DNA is TGTGCCAGCAGCCCAGGGGCGGGGGGGAGCTCCTACAATGAGCAGTTCTTC.